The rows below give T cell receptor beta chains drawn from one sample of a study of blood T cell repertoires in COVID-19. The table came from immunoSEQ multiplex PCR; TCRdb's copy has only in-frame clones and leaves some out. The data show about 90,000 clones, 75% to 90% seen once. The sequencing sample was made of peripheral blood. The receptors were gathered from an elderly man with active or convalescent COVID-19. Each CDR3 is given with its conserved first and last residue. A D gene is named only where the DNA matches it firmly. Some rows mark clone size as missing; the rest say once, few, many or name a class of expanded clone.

CASSSSGSPYEQYF,TGTGCCAGCAGCTCTAGCGGGAGCCCCTACGAGCAGTACTTC,TRBJ2-7,-,TRBV7-2,TRBD2
CASSRGATYNEQFF,TGTGCCAGCAGTCGTGGAGCAACCTACAATGAGCAGTTCTTC,TRBJ2-1,-,TRBV5-6,-
CASSLALAGVPSGANVLTF,TGTGCCAGCAGCTTGGCGCTAGCGGGAGTGCCCTCTGGGGCCAACGTCCTGACTTTC,TRBJ2-6,-,TRBV21-1,-
CASSVEGVGYRAGEQFF,TGTGCCAGCAGCGTAGAGGGCGTAGGGTATAGAGCGGGTGAGCAGTTCTTC,TRBJ2-1,-,TRBV9,-
CATSRDPRTGWWETQYF,TGTGCCACCAGCAGAGATCCCCGGACAGGGTGGTGGGAGACCCAGTACTTC,TRBJ2-5,-,TRBV15,TRBD1
CASSSGGRTPLHF,TGTGCCAGCAGTTCAGGGGGCAGAACACCCCTCCACTTT,TRBJ1-6,once,TRBV6-6,TRBD1
CASTSGQGHYGYTF,TGTGCCAGCACCTCGGGACAGGGGCACTATGGCTACACCTTC,TRBJ1-2,-,TRBV28,TRBD1
CASSSINLATVYEQYF,TGTGCCAGCAGTTCGATAAACCTAGCAACGGTCTACGAGCAGTACTTC,TRBJ2-7,few,TRBV28,-
CASSISLGNEKLFF,TGTGCCAGCAGTATTAGCTTGGGTAATGAAAAACTGTTTTTT,TRBJ1-4,-,TRBV28,-
CASSEQGNYGYTF,TGTGCCAGCAGTGAACAGGGGAACTATGGCTACACCTTC,TRBJ1-2,-,TRBV2,-
CASSLGGARETQYF,TGTGCCAGCAGCTTAGGAGGCGCAAGAGAGACCCAGTACTTC,TRBJ2-5,-,TRBV11-3,-
CASSGNLAHYEQYF,TGTGCCAGCAGTGGAAATCTAGCGCACTACGAGCAGTACTTC,TRBJ2-7,-,TRBV25-1,-
CASRGVGTGNTGELFF,TGTGCCAGCCGGGGGGTCGGGACAGGGAACACCGGGGAGCTGTTTTTT,TRBJ2-2,once,TRBV27,-
CATSGGQVVTDTQYF,TGTGCCACCAGTGGGGGACAGGTGGTGACAGATACGCAGTATTTT,TRBJ2-3,-,TRBV24-1,TRBD1